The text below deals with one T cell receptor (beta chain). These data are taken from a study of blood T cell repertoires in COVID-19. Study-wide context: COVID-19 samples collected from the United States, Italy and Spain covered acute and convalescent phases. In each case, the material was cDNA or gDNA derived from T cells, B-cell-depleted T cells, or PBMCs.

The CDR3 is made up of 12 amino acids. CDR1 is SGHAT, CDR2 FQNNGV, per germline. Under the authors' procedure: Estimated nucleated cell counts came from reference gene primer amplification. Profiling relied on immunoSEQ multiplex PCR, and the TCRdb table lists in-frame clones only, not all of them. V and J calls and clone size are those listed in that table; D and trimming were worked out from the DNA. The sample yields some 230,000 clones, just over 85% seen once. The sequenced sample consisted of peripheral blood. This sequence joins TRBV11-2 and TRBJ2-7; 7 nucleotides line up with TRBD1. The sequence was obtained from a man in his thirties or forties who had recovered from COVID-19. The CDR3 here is CAARTGPYEQYF. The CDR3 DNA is TGTGCGGCCAGGACAGGACCCTACGAGCAGTACTTC.